This entry describes one T cell receptor (beta chain). The antigen this receptor binds is unknown. Per-nucleotide qualities are absent, and no much larger clonotype sits a single base away. The data stem from a study of blood T cell repertoires in COVID-19 (dated by TCRdb to the early 2020s). At the level of the whole study: Samples covering the acute and convalescent phases of COVID-19 were provided by collaborators in the United States, Italy and Spain. The dataset comprised deeply sampled blood TCRbeta repertoires from subjects exposed to, actively infected with, or recovered from COVID-19. Samples came from the ongoing ImmuneRACE study (first 160 participants) plus 1,254 subjects from 6 global collaborators. The material from the prospective study consisted of cDNA or gDNA derived from T cells, B-cell-depleted T cells, or PBMCs. The repertoires were made available in a free public database intended to serve as a resource for research on the immune response to SARS-CoV-2. Nearly every sample came with metadata listing a de-identified subject ID, COVID-19 status, age in years and sex. Where available, HLA class I and class II types were obtained from metadata supplied by the sample provider rather than from assay-based typing. General conclusions and limits of the study: The quantity of clinical and demographic metadata differed by source and by participant and was supplied without curation.

The collaborating institutions used their own protocols to collect whole blood in K2EDTA tubes. For TCRbeta analysis, collaborators shipped samples in one of three forms: frozen whole blood, isolated PBMCs, or DNA extracted from either of those sample types. Trimming removed 1 base from V and 2 bases from J, leaving 9 bases between the germline ends. Inclusive of the bounding cysteine and phenylalanine, the CDR3 is 15 residues long. Just the 45-base CDR3 DNA is kept, in frame starting at base 1. CDR1 and CDR2 were assigned from the germline V gene as MNHNS and SASEGT. TCRbeta CDR3 regions were amplified from genomic DNA by means of the immunoSEQ Assay, a bias-controlled multiplex PCR. The source study handled its data this way. Within the assay, amplification of reference gene primers was used to estimate how many nucleated cells each sample contained. To quantify the absolute abundance of each unique TCRbeta CDR3 rearrangement, sequence reads were collapsed and filtered. For each sample, productive Simpson clonality was calculated as the square root of Simpson's diversity index across productive rearrangements. TCRdb holds this immuneACCESS table with in-frame rearrangements only. Some clones are missing; in checked studies, unresolved V genes explain under half, and the rest has no known cause. That table is the source of V, J and clone size, and D and trimming were worked out from the DNA. The sample has about 120,000 clones on record, less than 95% of them singletons. The top ten hold approximately 1.7% of the sample.

The TCR comes from a human donor with active COVID-19. The donor label of this sample is uncertain. The sequence joins TRBV6-1 to TRBJ1-5, and possibly TRBD1, on 5 matching bases. The sample comprised peripheral blood. Here is the DNA: TGTGCCAGCAGTGAAGTCGGGGGTGGCAATCAGCCCCAGCATTTT. Its amino acids are CASSEVGGGNQPQHF.